The 26 T cell receptor beta chains given below trace back to one sample, sequenced in a study of breast tumors, draining lymph nodes, adjacent tissues. MiXCR was run by TCRdb on the multiplex PCR reads, yielding one entry per CDR3 protein. The repertoire consists of under 45,000 distinct CDR3 sequences, with roughly 36% occurring once and the leading ten covering approximately 11%. The sequencing sample was made of breast tumor tissue. The receptors here all came from a female donor with breast cancer. Some clones in this sample may be carry-over from other donors' samples.

V usage is TRBV20-1 and J usage is TRBJ2-1, with 7 positions matching TRBD2. The germline V gene has CDR1 DFQATT and CDR2 SNEGSKA (reference sequence). J lost 0 bases, V lost 0 bases, and 8 bases had no gene match. The CDR3 is 17 residues long. The CDR3 DNA reads TGCAGTGCTAGAGATCCCAAACTAGCGAGCTCCTACAATGAGCAGTTCTTC. It yields the protein CSARDPKLASSYNEQFF.

On this clonotype: Mismatch with germline at one junction end may stem from a read error. The J gene is TRBJ1-4, the V gene TRBV7-9; no clear D. This CDR3 has 12 residues. The germline V gene has CDR1 SEHNR and CDR2 FQNEAQ (reference sequence). In DNA, the CDR3 is TGTGCCAGCAGCTCGACTAGTGAAAAACTGTTTTTT. It translates to CASSSTSEKLFF. Full variable domain (missing parts from reference TRBV7-9 and TRBJ1-4): DTGVSQNPRHKITKRGQNVTFRCDPISEHNRLYWYRQTLGQGPEFLTYFQNEAQLEKSRLLSDRFSAERPKGSFSTLEIQRTEQGDSAMYLCASSSTSEKLFFGSGTQLSVL.

As DNA, the CDR3 is TGTGCCAGCAGCCTCCAAGGAGGATCTAATTCACCCCTCCACTTT. Amino acids: CASSLQGGSNSPLHF. The chain carries TRBV3-1 and TRBJ1-6; D remains ambiguous. The CDR3 has 15 amino acids. The V gene's germline CDR1 is LGHDT and CDR2 YNNKEL (reference sequence). The germline V and J ends were trimmed by 4 bases and 6 bases, with 13 bases remaining between them.

This clonotype has only one observation. A single base separates this from a much larger clone, so it may be a read error. V usage is TRBV5-1 and J usage is TRBJ2-1; D gene uncertain. The V gene's germline CDR1 is SGHRS and CDR2 YFSETQ. V gave up 7 bases and J gave up 7 bases, with 12 bases separating them. The CDR3 is 12 amino acids. The CDR3 is CASGPDQNEQFF. The CDR3 nucleotides read TGCGCCAGCGGCCCGGACCAAAATGAGCAGTTCTTC.

About this clonotype: One junction end does not reproduce the germline sequence, and a read error may be involved. The chain links TRBV6-2 or TRBV6-3 to TRBJ1-4; 8 bases agree with TRBD1. Per the germline V gene, CDR1 is MNHEY and CDR2 is SVGEGT. There are 14 residues in the CDR3. CDR3 DNA: TGTGCCAGCAGTGACAGGGGTGGGCATGAAAAACTGCTTTTT. Its protein product is CASSDRGGHEKLLF.

This rearrangement joins TRBV18 to TRBJ2-5; D is ambiguous. The CDR3 is 13 amino acids. Looked up from germline, CDR1 is KGHSH and CDR2 is LQKENI. V was cut by 2 bases and J by 1 base, with 5 bases left in between. For the CDR3, the DNA is TGTGCCAGCTCACCAGGATCCCAAGAGACCCAGTACTTC. Its protein product is CASSPGSQETQYF.

The chain recombines TRBV30 with TRBJ2-2; D ambiguous. There are 14 residues in the CDR3. V was cut by 4 bases and J by 0 bases, with 9 bases left in between. The germline V gene has CDR1 GTSNPN and CDR2 SVGIG (reference sequence). CDR3 in DNA: TGTGCCTGGACCCGATTAACGAACACCGGGGAGCTGTTTTTT. It translates to CAWTRLTNTGELFF.

This sequence joins TRBV29-1 and TRBJ1-2; TRBD1 matches at 9 bases. Germline V gene sequence: CDR1 SQVTM, CDR2 ANQGSEA. V lost 3 bases to trimming and J lost 4 bases; unmatched junction nucleotides: 3. This CDR3 comprises 13 residues. The CDR3 DNA follows: TGCAGCGTTGAGAAGGGACAGGGCTATGGCTACACCTTC. Translation gives CSVEKGQGYGYTF.

This clonotype has ten or more counts. CDR3: CSAPKDGGAAYEQFF. CDR3 in DNA: TGCAGTGCTCCCAAAGACGGGGGAGCCGCGTATGAGCAGTTCTTC. This rearrangement joins TRBV20-1 to TRBJ2-1; tentatively, D is TRBD2 (6 bases). The CDR3 covers 15 residues. The V gene's germline CDR1 is DFQATT and CDR2 SNEGSKA (reference sequence). V lost 5 bases, J lost 8 bases, and 22 bases lay in between.

As regards this clonotype: A read error is possible here, since a much larger clone lies one base away. This sequence joins TRBV6-5 and TRBJ2-1, with 9 bases aligning to TRBD1. There are 17 residues in the CDR3. Looked up from germline, CDR1 is MNHEY and CDR2 is SVGAGI. The CDR3 reads CASSYSGTGNSYNELFF. The CDR3 coding sequence is TGTGCCAGCAGTTACTCAGGGACAGGGAACTCCTACAATGAGCTGTTCTTC.

A note on this clonotype: One base away lies a much larger clone, so this may be a sequencing read error. The chain uses TRBV11-3 and TRBJ2-2; the match to TRBD1 covers 10 bases. The CDR3 is made up of 15 amino acids. CDR1 is SGHNT, CDR2 YENEEA, per germline. The CDR3 reads CASSSTGGFAGGLFF. The CDR3 DNA reads as TGTGCCAGCAGCTCGACAGGGGGCTTCGCCGGGGGGCTGTTTTTT.

The J gene is TRBJ2-7, the V gene TRBV7-2; 11 nucleotides line up with TRBD1. CDR1 SGHTA and CDR2 FQGNSA come from the germline V gene. This CDR3 contains 16 residues. V shed 1 base and J 4 bases; nucleotides not matched to a gene: 6. CDR3 sequence reads: CASSLVRTGGRYEQYF. The DNA for the CDR3 is TGTGCCAGCAGCTTAGTACGGACAGGGGGCCGATACGAGCAGTACTTC.

V is TRBV4-2 and J is TRBJ2-1; TRBD1 agrees at 11 bases. V was clipped by 1 base and J by 0 bases; unmatched bases: 8. From germline, CDR1 is LGHNA and CDR2 YNFKEQ. The CDR3 has 19 residues. In DNA, the CDR3 is TGTGCCAGCAGCCAAGGAGGTAGGGGGACAGGGGGCTCCTACAATGAGCAGTTCTTC. It translates to CASSQGGRGTGGSYNEQFF.

Ten or more counts support this clonotype. The chain joins TRBV27 to TRBJ2-3; maybe TRBD2 (5 bases). V was trimmed by 4 bases and J by 4 bases, leaving 15 bases between them. The CDR3 runs 15 residues. CDR1 MNHEY and CDR2 SMNVEV come from the germline V gene (reference sequence). CDR3 nucleotide sequence: TGTGCCAGCAGTTCCCGAACTAGAAGCGCAGATACGCAGTATTTT. It encodes CASSSRTRSADTQYF.

This clonotype was seen repeatedly, ten times or more. The chain joins TRBV5-1 to TRBJ1-4, with no clear D. Germline CDR1 SGHRS, CDR2 YFSETQ. This CDR3 region has 15 residues. Deletions cut 0 bases from V and 8 bases from J, with 14 bases between. CDR3: CASSLDAGTGEKLFF. For the CDR3, the DNA is TGCGCCAGCAGCTTGGATGCGGGAACCGGGGAAAAACTGTTTTTT. Looking up the rest from reference TRBV5-1 and TRBJ1-4 gives the full variable domain: KAGVTQTPRYLIKTRGQQVTLSCSPISGHRSVSWYQQTPGQGLQFLFEYFSETQRNKGNFPGRFSGRQFSNSRSEMNVSTLELGDSALYLCASSLDAGTGEKLFFGSGTQLSVL.

For this clonotype: Possible read error: a much larger clone is one base away. CDR3 in DNA: TGCAGTGCTAGAGAGAGCAGGCTTAACACCGGGGAGCTGTTTTTT. The encoded protein is CSARESRLNTGELFF. The chain combines TRBV20-1 with TRBJ2-2; D unresolved. The V gene's germline CDR1 is DFQATT and CDR2 SNEGSKA (reference sequence). With 0 bases removed from V and 2 bases from J, the gap between germline ends came to 10 bases. The CDR3 totals 15 residues.

This clonotype was seen ten or more times. This rearrangement joins TRBV10-2 to TRBJ2-2, with TRBD2 matching 7 bases. The V gene's germline CDR1 is WSHSY and CDR2 SAAADI. CDR3 length: 16 amino acids. V was pared by 0 bases and J by 4 bases, with 5 bases of the junction left unmatched. As DNA, the CDR3 is TGCGCCAGCAGTGAGTCACGGGGAGGGCGCACCGGGGAGCTGTTTTTT. This sequence encodes CASSESRGGRTGELFF.

This chain links TRBV14 with TRBJ2-2, with 7 nucleotides matching TRBD1. Germline CDR1 SGHDN, CDR2 FVKESK. V trimming: 5 bases; J trimming: 6 bases; junction bases outside the gene matches: 12. This CDR3 has 16 residues. CDR3 coding DNA: TGTGCCAGCAGCGAATACAGGGGCCATAACGCCGGGGAGCTGTTTTTT. Amino acid sequence: CASSEYRGHNAGELFF.

The chain recombines TRBV9 with TRBJ2-3, with 9 bases matching TRBD1. Germline V gene lookup returns CDR1 SGDLS and CDR2 YYNGEE. The CDR3 sequence is 17 residues long. After removal of 4 bases from V and 5 bases from J, the junction contained 14 bases not matched to a gene. The CDR3 is CASSPNLLGQGVDTQYF. The CDR3 DNA reads TGTGCCAGCAGCCCCAACTTGTTGGGACAGGGCGTAGATACGCAGTATTTT.

This clonotype appeared a single time. A read error may be the cause here, since a much bigger clone is one base away. The V and J genes are TRBV6-1 and TRBJ2-7; 7 nucleotides align to TRBD1. CDR3 length equals 13 residues. CDR1 MNHNS and CDR2 SASEGT come from the germline V gene. As DNA, the CDR3 is TGTGCCACCGGACAGGTGACCTCCTGCGAGCAGTACTTC. Its protein is CATGQVTSCEQYF.

This clonotype was counted only a few times. This chain links TRBV28 with TRBJ1-2, with 7 bases identical to TRBD1. CDR1 and CDR2 from the germline V gene are MDHEN and SYDVKM. CDR3 size: 14 residues. V shed 3 bases, J shed 3 bases, and the junction held 4 bases outside the gene matches. The CDR3 DNA follows: TGTGCCAGCAGTTTCGGGGGGACAGACTATGGCTACACCTTC. Translated: CASSFGGTDYGYTF.

This clonotype was counted many times. V is TRBV11-3 and J is TRBJ2-3, with D perhaps TRBD2 (6 bases). The CDR3 consists of 14 residues. Germline-derived CDR1 and CDR2 are SGHNT and YENEEA. The V end was cut by 4 bases, the J end by 4 bases, with 12 bases between. The CDR3 region has the DNA TGTGCCAGCAGCTCCAGACTAGAGGCAGATACGCAGTATTTT. It codes for CASSSRLEADTQYF.

This clonotype showed up just a few times. The chain carries TRBV4-2 and TRBJ2-3; D is undetermined. The CDR3 length is 15 residues. The V and J ends lost 0 bases and 2 bases respectively, with 9 bases between them. Germline CDR1 LGHNA, CDR2 YNFKEQ. The CDR3 region has the DNA TGTGCCAGCAGCCAAGATAGGCGGACCACAGATACGCAGTATTTT. This sequence encodes CASSQDRRTTDTQYF.

In this sample, this clonotype turned up a few times. The J gene is TRBJ2-7, the V gene TRBV7-2, with 9 bases fitting TRBD2. The J segment lost 2 bases and the V segment lost 1 base, leaving 6 bases of the junction unmatched. Per germline, CDR1 SGHTA and CDR2 FQGNSA. This CDR3 comprises 16 residues. CDR3 region: CASSLGWAGGPYEQYF. In nucleotides, the CDR3 is TGTGCCAGCAGCTTAGGTTGGGCGGGAGGGCCCTACGAGCAGTACTTC.

The gene calls are TRBV10-3 and TRBJ2-7, with D tentatively TRBD2 (6 bases). The germline gives CDR1 ENHRY, CDR2 SYGVKD. This CDR3 region has 15 residues. V dropped 0 bases and J dropped 1 base, with 10 bases sitting between them. As DNA, the CDR3 is TGTGCCATCAGTGAGTCTAGACTAGATTCCTACGAGCAGTACTTC. Amino acid sequence: CAISESRLDSYEQYF.

Comments on this clonotype: The conserved phenylalanine or tryptophan is not found at the CDR3 terminus, so this likely reflects a read error. The chain recombines TRBV19 with TRBJ2-1; D is perhaps TRBD1 (6 bases). CDR1 and CDR2 (germline): LNHDA, SQIVND (reference sequence). This CDR3 is built from 15 residues. V lost 3 bases, J lost 1 base, and 10 bases lay in between. The DNA for the CDR3 is TGTGCCAGTAGTATGGACAGCGGATCCTACAATGAGCAGTTCTCC. Protein product: CASSMDSGSYNEQFS.